These 10 T cell receptor beta chains originate from one sample sequenced in a study of T cell responses to AZD1222 COVID-19 vaccine. The table came from immunoSEQ multiplex PCR; TCRdb's copy has only in-frame clones and leaves some out. The sample yields about 81,000 clones, more than 70% seen once. The sequences come from peripheral blood, collected 28 days after the second AZD1222 dose. All receptors derive from an adult who received the AZD1222 COVID-19 vaccine.

V and J are TRBV7-2 and TRBJ2-7; 7 bases align to TRBD2. Trimming took 5 bases from V and 4 from J; bases not matched to a gene: 20. The germline V gene encodes CDR1 SGHTA and CDR2 FQGNSA. This CDR3 region has 18 residues. Here the CDR3 reads CASSRHMLGLAVQYEQYF. The CDR3 DNA sequence: TGTGCCAGCAGCCGCCATATGTTGGGGCTAGCGGTTCAATACGAGCAGTACTTC.

The chain employs TRBV5-1 and TRBJ1-6, with D unresolved. The germline CDR1 and CDR2 sequences are SGHRS and YFSETQ. This CDR3 has 16 amino acids. Trimming took off 4 bases at V and 0 bases at J, with 11 bases between the two ends. The CDR3 is CASSTADSSYNSPLHF. In DNA form, the CDR3 reads TGCGCCAGCAGCACAGCGGATAGCTCCTATAATTCACCCCTCCACTTT.

The chain couples TRBV27 to TRBJ2-7, with no clear D. V was clipped by 4 bases and J by 2 bases, with 9 bases between them. The germline CDR1 and CDR2 sequences are MNHEY and SMNVEV (reference sequence). The CDR3 length is 13 residues. Written as DNA, the CDR3 is TGTGCCAGCAGTTCCAGAGGTCCCTACGAGCAGTACTTC. This sequence encodes CASSSRGPYEQYF.

This chain links TRBV5-4 with TRBJ1-2; 9 nucleotides line up with TRBD1. The CDR3 is 16 amino acids. Per the germline V gene, CDR1 is SGHNT and CDR2 is YYREEE (reference sequence). V lost 4 bases and J lost 2; bases outside the gene matches: 9. The CDR3 bases are TGTGCCAGCAGCGGCGGGACAGGGAGTCTAAACTATGGCTACACCTTC. Translated: CASSGGTGSLNYGYTF.

This clone occurred a few times. V is TRBV27 and J is TRBJ1-5; 12 nucleotides line up with TRBD1. The length of the CDR3 is 15 residues. CDR1 MNHEY and CDR2 SMNVEV come from the germline V gene (reference sequence). V shed 4 bases and J 7 bases; nucleotides not matched to a gene: 5. The CDR3 spells CASSSTGTGGQPQHF. CDR3 nucleotides: TGTGCCAGCAGTTCAACTGGGACAGGGGGCCAGCCCCAGCATTTT.

This chain links TRBV9 with TRBJ2-6, with D unclear. V was shortened by 4 bases and J by 0 bases, with 17 bases between the two germline ends. From germline, CDR1 is SGDLS and CDR2 YYNGEE. CDR3 length: 18 residues. CDR3 coding DNA: TGTGCCAGCAGCCTTAGCCCGGTGACTTTCTCTGGGGCCAACGTCCTGACTTTC. Encoded protein: CASSLSPVTFSGANVLTF.

This clone was counted a single time. The rearrangement uses TRBV6-6 and TRBJ1-3; unclear D gene. Trimming removed 7 bases from V and 0 bases from J, with 13 bases in between. The CDR3 runs 15 residues. CDR1 is MNHNY, CDR2 SVGAGI, per germline (reference sequence). CDR3 protein: CASNSLRSSGNTIYF. CDR3 in DNA: TGTGCCAGCAATTCTTTACGTAGCTCTGGAAACACCATATATTTT.

This chain joins TRBV5-6 and TRBJ2-2; 8 positions agree with TRBD1. The length of the CDR3 is 16 residues. The V gene's germline CDR1 is SGHDT and CDR2 YYEEEE. The junction had 7 bases not matched to a gene; V was cut back by 4 bases and J by 2 bases. The CDR3 protein is CASSLDRGINTGELFF. The CDR3 DNA sequence: TGTGCCAGCAGCCTTGACAGGGGAATTAACACCGGGGAGCTGTTTTTT.

The V call is TRBV5-6, the J call TRBJ2-7; D call uncertain. CDR1 and CDR2 from the germline V gene are SGHDT and YYEEEE. V was shortened by 4 bases and J by 4 bases, with 15 bases between the two germline ends. The length of the CDR3 is 14 residues. CDR3 region: CASSPWAHLYEQYF. For the CDR3, the DNA is TGTGCCAGCAGCCCCTGGGCCCACTTATACGAGCAGTACTTC.

This chain links TRBV4-1 with TRBJ2-7; D unresolved. Trimming stripped 1 base from V and 0 bases from J, with 13 bases between. This CDR3 has 16 amino acids. From germline, CDR1 is MGHRA and CDR2 YSYEKL. CDR3 sequence reads: CASSQGASITSYEQYF. CDR3 nucleotides: TGCGCCAGCAGCCAAGGGGCGTCTATAACCTCCTACGAGCAGTACTTC.